Sequencing of this TCR beta chain was carried out in a study of cytomegalovirus exposure and HLA in healthy donors. Study details: The 90 to 150 validation repertoires matched the 500 to 750 first-cohort repertoires in platform, a later analysis reported. Study-wide results and caveats: Cytomegalovirus-associated TCR beta chains were listed, numbering under 200. In vitro confirmation showed a few CMV-associated chains to be CMV antigen specific.

For this clone: Its antigen is undetermined.

Repertoires were generated with immunoSEQ multiplex PCR, while TCRdb's copy carries only in-frame clones and drops some. This table has roughly 200,000 clones, around nine tenths appearing once. The specimen was PBMCs. The receptor's source is a man in his thirties or forties in good health and CMV-seropositive.

The CDR3 reads CASSSGQVNTEAFF. The CDR3 coding sequence is TGTGCCAGCAGCTCGGGACAGGTCAACACTGAAGCTTTCTTT. This chain uses TRBV11-3 with TRBJ1-1, with TRBD1 matching 8 bases. The ends lost 4 bases at V and 2 bases at J; junction bases unmatched: 3. The CDR3 has 14 amino acids. Germline-derived CDR1 and CDR2 are SGHNT and YENEEA.